This T cell receptor beta chain was captured by sequencing in a study of shared clonotypes between healthy human individuals. CDR3 length: 14 amino acids. The germline V gene has CDR1 SGHKS and CDR2 YYEKEE (reference sequence). Losses at the gene ends were 4 bases for V and 4 bases for J; bases not matched to a gene: 6. The assay was immunoSEQ multiplex PCR, and TCRdb's table has in-frame clones only and misses some. This sample has about 770,000 clones, with over 55% found just once. The chain combines TRBV5-5 with TRBJ1-1, with 8 bases fitting TRBD1. The clonotype originates from a woman aged 25 to 39 in good health. Sequencing was performed on memory CD4+ T cells sorted from blood. Subset given: CD45RA-negative fraction. The CDR3 nucleotides are TGTGCCAGCAGCAGACAGGGGTCCGGCACTGAAGCTTTCTTT. Translated, it gives CASSRQGSGTEAFF.